The next 2 T cell receptor beta chains were all read from a single sample in a study of beta chain features in type 1 diabetes. The authors reverse transcribed all of the isolated RNA, so sequencing captured expressed TCRB transcripts. Some clones are missing from TCRdb's copy, which holds only in-frame ones; the method was immunoSEQ multiplex PCR. The sample holds 630,000 or so clones; over 13% are singletons and the top ten take 0.03% to 0.045%. These receptors' targets are unknown. Study-wide results and caveats: Researchers report that Type 1 diabetes patients had moderately but significantly shorter TCRB CDR3s across all four CD4+ subsets.

Material: naive CD4+ T cells from blood. Source of these receptors: a man aged 18 to 30 with type 1 diabetes.

This clone was seen a handful of times. CDR3: CSVAEQGNTEAFF. The CDR3 coding sequence is TGCAGCGTAGCGGAACAGGGGAACACTGAAGCTTTCTTT. The chain employs TRBV29-1 and TRBJ1-1; weak D call: TRBD1 (6 bases). Between the trimmed V and J ends, which lost 6 bases and 1 base, there was a span of 12 bases. The CDR3 loop spans 13 amino acids. Germline CDR1 is SQVTM and CDR2 is ANQGSEA.

This clone was seen a handful of times. The sample holds other DNA sequences that translate to the same CDR3. V and J are TRBV5-1 and TRBJ2-2; D remains ambiguous. CDR1 and CDR2 from the germline V gene are SGHRS and YFSETQ. V was cut by 0 bases and J by 0 bases, with 6 bases left in between. The CDR3 length is 15 residues. CDR3 nucleotide sequence: TGCGCCAGCAGCTTGGCCCAGGCGAACACCGGGGAGCTGTTTTTT. Its protein product is CASSLAQANTGELFF.